This T cell receptor beta chain was identified in a study of cytotoxic CD8 clonotypes in ibrutinib-treated CLL (dated by TCRdb to about 2021). Regarding the research as a whole: The cohort included around 16 treatment-naive and 11 to 12 relapsed/refractory patients; about 18 were IGHV unmutated. Cryopreserved peripheral blood mononuclear cells were collected at three points: before therapy, at response, and at either sustained remission or disease progression. Every remission and progressive disease sample was obtained while ibrutinib was still being received by the patients. Longitudinal samples were obtainable from about 30% of the roughly 86 participants in the trial. Partial responses were observed in approximately 24 patients and complete responses in 2; after a median follow-up of 68 months, remission was maintained in 15 or so patients and progression was observed in some twelve. An average of roughly 250,000 productive templates and 94,082 productive rearrangements was obtained per sample. Response samples were taken after a median of 12 months on treatment, ranging from roughly 6 to 36 months. The investigation overall reported the following: At baseline, clonality was higher than in age-matched healthy donors and showed a strong correlation with circulating CD8+ T-cell counts. Lymph node repertoires were not examined, and the timing of sampling was not matched between patients in sustained remission and those whose disease progressed. Clonality rose at ibrutinib response, remained stable during sustained remission, and dropped back toward baseline at progression. Public clonotypes were rare and either shrank or stayed stable during treatment, and the rise in clonality at ibrutinib response reflected expansion of private clonotypes.

The goal of deep resolution MiSeq sequencing was a depth between 1 in 1 million and 1 in 200,000 T cells, and coverage averaged 10x per clonotype. The immunoSEQ hsTCRB Kit was used to generate TCR beta libraries. In the original analysis: The data were analyzed with ImmunoSEQ Analyzer and ImmunoSEQ Data Assistant, and V, D and J gene assignments followed IMGT definitions. Clonality, which ranges from 0 to 1, was calculated as one minus the normalized Shannon entropy of productive rearrangement frequencies. Public clonotype analysis was restricted to overrepresented clonotypes comprising at least 0.05% of each patient's repertoire. Roughly 12 age-matched healthy donor repertoires from immuneACCESS were used as controls for clonality. TCRdb provides this immuneACCESS table in a form limited to in-frame rearrangements. Some clones are lacking; in checked studies, under half of them reflect an unresolved V gene, and why the rest are absent is not known. The V and J calls and clone size were taken over from that table, and D and trimming were inferred from the DNA. The sample table records roughly 130,000 clones; 85% to 95% of these occur just once. Roughly a tenth of the sample is in the top ten clones.

The sample's time point label is to be understood as: approximately twelve months on ibrutinib. For TCR beta library preparation, 1.5 to 2 micrograms of genomic DNA were extracted from the cryopreserved PBMCs. Longitudinal blood samples from CLL patients on ibrutinib monotherapy underwent high-throughput TCR beta sequencing. The patients took part in an open-label, single-center phase 2 trial of ibrutinib monotherapy. CDR1 and CDR2 were assigned from the germline V gene (reference sequence) as SGHNT and YYREEE. The CDR3 contains 15 residues, cysteine and phenylalanine counted. Of all the DNA, just the CDR3 is kept, 45 bases in frame from base 1. V is cut by 2 bases and J by 3 bases, and the space between the germline ends is 14 bases. Regarding this clone: Its cognate antigen has yet to be identified. No base quality information exists; no much larger clone differs at one position.

The chain couples TRBV5-4 to TRBJ2-5; tentative D gene TRBD2, with 5 bases matching. This clonotype originated in a human donor with chronic lymphocytic leukemia. The sample here was PBMCs, taken after 12 months of ibrutinib treatment. The CDR3 has the sequence CASSFTRAKEETQYF. Read as DNA, the sequence is TGTGCCAGCAGCTTTACTAGGGCGAAGGAAGAGACCCAGTACTTC. With the rest looked up from the reference TRBV5-4 and TRBJ2-5 genes rather than sequenced, the full variable domain is ETGVTQSPTHLIKTRGQQVTLRCSSQSGHNTVSWYQQALGQGPQFIFQYYREEENGRGNFPPRFSGLQFPNYSSELNVNALELDDSALYLCASSFTRAKEETQYFGPGTRLLVL.